This T cell receptor beta chain comes out of a study of early stage breast cancer tumors. On the study more broadly: Of approximately 16 invasive breast tumors, twelve were hormone receptor-positive, HER2-negative. Average read coverage per sample was approximately 9.1-fold.

The V gene's germline CDR1 is DFQATT and CDR2 SNEGSKA (reference sequence). The CDR3 spans 11 residues. Trimming cost V 3 bases and J 1 base, with 3 bases left between them. As for this clone: Its antigen is not known.

Each sample had two DNA replicates, roughly 0.5 ug blood or around 1.6 ug tissue. Produced via immunoSEQ multiplex PCR; TCRdb's table is partial and in-frame only. The sample includes more than 65,000 clones, around 80% of them seen just once. Broader study findings: In about 85% of the 16 patients, blood comparison separated tumor from normal breast.

The V gene is TRBV20-1, the J gene TRBJ1-1; no clear D. This receptor was identified in a person aged 35-55 years with breast cancer. Sequencing was carried out using blood. CDR3 nucleotide sequence: TGCAGTGCTAGCTGGAACACTGAAGCTTTCTTT. Protein: CSASWNTEAFF.